Presented here are 19 T cell receptor beta chains from one specimen sequenced in a study of cytomegalovirus exposure and HLA in healthy donors. Use of 60 Vbeta and 13 Jbeta primers characterized the PCR. Profiled with immunoSEQ multiplex PCR; TCRdb holds only in-frame clones, not every one. Found here are under 130,000 clones, approximately 14% of them singletons; the top ten hold 0.8% to 0.95%. Input material: PBMCs. The receptors shown here come from a female donor in good health and CMV-seronegative.

V usage is TRBV30 and J usage is TRBJ1-5, with TRBD1 as a possible D gene (5 bases). Germline V gives CDR1 GTSNPN, CDR2 SVGIG (reference sequence). This CDR3 has 13 residues. The germline V and J ends were trimmed by 2 bases and 5 bases, with 10 bases remaining between them. CDR3 region: CAWSKEGYQPQHF. CDR3 bases: TGTGCCTGGAGTAAGGAGGGGTATCAGCCCCAGCATTTT.

This chain uses TRBV20-1 with TRBJ2-7; TRBD1 is a possible D gene (6 bases). The CDR3 contains 10 residues. CDR1 and CDR2 (germline): DFQATT, SNEGSKA (reference sequence). Trimming took 5 bases from V and 9 from J, leaving 11 bases between them. CDR3 nucleotides: TGCAGTGCTGGACAAGGGGGGCAGTACTTC. The encoded protein is CSAGQGGQYF.

This clone was found a few times. The chain uses TRBV5-1 and TRBJ2-5; tentative D call: TRBD2 (5 bases). V was clipped by 6 bases and J by 5 bases, with 14 bases between them. This CDR3 has 13 residues. Per the germline V gene, CDR1 is SGHRS and CDR2 is YFSETQ. CDR3 protein: CASTVRTGETQYF. The CDR3 DNA is TGCGCCAGCACCGTACGGACGGGGGAGACCCAGTACTTC.

The genes are TRBV7-9 and TRBJ2-7, with D hard to call. From germline, CDR1 is SEHNR and CDR2 FQNEAQ (reference sequence). The V end was cut by 5 bases, the J end by 2 bases, with 16 bases between. The CDR3 is 15 residues long. In DNA form, the CDR3 reads TGTGCCAGCAGCACAAGTCGTGTCCTGACCTACGAGCAGTACTTC. This translates into CASSTSRVLTYEQYF.

This clone has just a few counts. The V and J genes are TRBV19 and TRBJ1-1; maybe TRBD1 (5 bases). The CDR3 consists of 14 residues. V was shortened by 2 bases and J by 3 bases, with 10 bases between the two germline ends. Germline V gives CDR1 LNHDA, CDR2 SQIVND (reference sequence). CDR3 coding DNA: TGTGCCAGTAGTATATGGGGGGGAGACACTGAAGCTTTCTTT. This gives the protein CASSIWGGDTEAFF.

This chain connects TRBV6-5 to TRBJ1-5; D is perhaps TRBD1 (6 bases). The length of the CDR3 is 15 residues. V was shortened by 6 bases and J by 2 bases, with 14 bases between the two germline ends. Germline-derived CDR1 and CDR2 are MNHEY and SVGAGI. Here the CDR3 DNA reads TGTGCCAGCAGACCCCAGGGGTACGGCAATCAGCCCCAGCATTTT. This encodes CASRPQGYGNQPQHF.

The CDR3 DNA reads as TGTGCCAGCAGCTTCCGCCGGTTGGATTCACCCCTCCACTTT. Translation gives CASSFRRLDSPLHF. The V gene is TRBV7-9, the J gene TRBJ1-6; D call uncertain. V was shortened by 3 bases and J by 8 bases, with 11 bases between the two germline ends. The CDR3 is 14 residues long. The germline V gene has CDR1 SEHNR and CDR2 FQNEAQ (reference sequence).

This clone appeared a single time. The V gene is TRBV16, the J gene TRBJ1-3; TRBD1 might be the D (5 bases). CDR1 and CDR2 from the germline V gene are KGHSY and FQNENV. The CDR3 spans 14 residues. V gave up 5 bases and J gave up 0 bases, with 8 bases separating them. CDR3: CASSKTVSGNTIYF. As DNA, the CDR3 is TGTGCCAGCAGCAAGACAGTCTCTGGAAACACCATATATTTT.

In nucleotides, the CDR3 is TGTGCCAGCAGCACAACAGGGGGCGGGTTCAATGAGCAGTTCTTC. Translation gives CASSTTGGGFNEQFF. The chain couples TRBV7-9 to TRBJ2-1, with 9 bases aligning to TRBD1. V dropped 5 bases and J dropped 6; count of bases not matched to a gene: 8. The CDR3 sequence is 15 residues long. Germline CDR1 SEHNR, CDR2 FQNEAQ (reference sequence). Using reference TRBV7-9 and TRBJ2-1 for the parts outside the CDR3, the full variable domain is DTGVSQNPRHKITKRGQNVTFRCDPISEHNRLYWYRQTLGQGPEFLTYFQNEAQLEKSRLLSDRFSAERPKGSFSTLEIQRTEQGDSAMYLCASSTTGGGFNEQFFGPGTRLTVL.

The V and J genes are TRBV19 and TRBJ2-1; 11 nucleotides line up with TRBD2. The CDR3 length is 16 residues. The trim removed 5 bases at V and 14 bases at J, leaving 17 bases unmatched. Germline V gene data show CDR1 as LNHDA and CDR2 as SQIVND (reference sequence). The CDR3: CASSPRWVAGGPEEFF. In DNA, the CDR3 is TGTGCCAGTAGTCCCCGGTGGGTAGCGGGAGGGCCGGAGGAGTTCTTC.

V usage is TRBV18 and J usage is TRBJ2-7; 11 nucleotides agree with TRBD1. Germline CDR1 reads KGHSH; CDR2 reads LQKENI. V trimming: 6 bases; J trimming: 1 base; junction bases outside the gene matches: 8. The CDR3 covers 16 residues. DNA of the CDR3: TGTGCCAGCTCCCTACTTGGGACAGGGGGTTCCTACGAGCAGTACTTC. It specifies CASSLLGTGGSYEQYF.

This clone has only a few counts. The rearrangement links TRBV9 to TRBJ2-5; 12 bases fit TRBD2. The ends lost 3 bases at V and 5 bases at J; junction bases unmatched: 11. The CDR3 is 17 amino acids. CDR1 is SGDLS and CDR2 is YYNGEE in the germline V gene. The CDR3 loop is CASSAGTSGQGLETQYF. The CDR3 DNA is TGTGCCAGCAGCGCCGGGACTAGCGGGCAGGGGCTGGAGACCCAGTACTTC.

Only a few counts were recorded for this clone. The chain joins TRBV20-1 to TRBJ1-3, with D possibly TRBD1 on 5 matching bases. This CDR3 region has 11 residues. V lost 5 bases and J lost 8, with 10 bases in between. The germline gives CDR1 DFQATT, CDR2 SNEGSKA (reference sequence). The CDR3 region is CSARGGDTIYF. In nucleotides, the CDR3 is TGCAGTGCTCGCGGAGGGGACACCATATATTTT.

The gene calls are TRBV5-5 and TRBJ1-1; 8 bases map to TRBD1. CDR3 length equals 16 residues. Germline CDR1 is SGHKS and CDR2 is YYEKEE (reference sequence). V was pared by 4 bases and J by 1 base, with 9 bases of the junction left unmatched. The CDR3 protein is CASSLTGAPRNTEAFF. As DNA, the CDR3 is TGTGCCAGCAGCCTGACAGGGGCCCCCCGGAACACTGAAGCTTTCTTT.

On this clone itself: Within the sample, other DNA sequences also encode this same CDR3. The gene calls are TRBV6-1 and TRBJ2-3; 14 bases map to TRBD2. The germline V gene encodes CDR1 MNHNS and CDR2 SASEGT. The V gene end was trimmed by 3 bases and the J gene end by 4 bases; junction bases not matched to a gene: 0. The CDR3 length is 15 residues. The CDR3 here is CASSETSGGADTQYF. The DNA for the CDR3 is TGTGCCAGCAGTGAGACTAGCGGGGGGGCAGATACGCAGTATTTT.

V and J are TRBV4-3 and TRBJ2-2, with D possibly TRBD2 on 5 matching bases. This CDR3 has 15 amino acids. Per the germline V gene, CDR1 is LGHNA and CDR2 is YSLEER. V lost 0 bases and J 7 bases, leaving 12 bases between the germline ends. CDR3 residues: CASSQDVLDVGELFF. The CDR3 DNA reads TGCGCCAGCAGCCAAGATGTACTAGACGTCGGGGAGCTGTTTTTT.

This rearrangement joins TRBV19 to TRBJ1-5; TRBD1 is a possible D gene (5 bases). From germline, CDR1 is LNHDA and CDR2 SQIVND (reference sequence). The CDR3 loop spans 16 amino acids. Trimming shortened V by 0 bases and J by 6 bases, and 15 bases separated the two germline ends. As DNA, the CDR3 is TGTGCCAGTAGTATAGATCGCCCCGGAAGGGGTCAGCCCCAGCATTTT. The encoded protein is CASSIDRPGRGQPQHF.

The rearrangement links TRBV6-5 to TRBJ1-5; no reliable D call. Trimming left V 10 bases short and J 0 bases short, with 16 bases between. The CDR3 is made up of 15 amino acids. Germline V CDR1 and CDR2: MNHEY, SVGAGI. The chain's CDR3 is CATLLTRNSNQPQHF. CDR3 nucleotide sequence: TGTGCCACCCTACTTACCCGCAATAGCAATCAGCCCCAGCATTTT.

This clone has more than one count but fewer than ten. This sequence joins TRBV2 and TRBJ2-3; TRBD2 agrees at 10 bases. This CDR3 has 15 amino acids. Trimming removed 2 bases from V and 9 bases from J; junction bases left unmatched: 8. Germline V CDR1 and CDR2: SNHLY, FYNNEI. CDR3 sequence: CASSESPLAGDTQYF. Here the CDR3 DNA reads TGTGCCAGCAGTGAATCCCCTCTAGCGGGGGACACGCAGTATTTT.